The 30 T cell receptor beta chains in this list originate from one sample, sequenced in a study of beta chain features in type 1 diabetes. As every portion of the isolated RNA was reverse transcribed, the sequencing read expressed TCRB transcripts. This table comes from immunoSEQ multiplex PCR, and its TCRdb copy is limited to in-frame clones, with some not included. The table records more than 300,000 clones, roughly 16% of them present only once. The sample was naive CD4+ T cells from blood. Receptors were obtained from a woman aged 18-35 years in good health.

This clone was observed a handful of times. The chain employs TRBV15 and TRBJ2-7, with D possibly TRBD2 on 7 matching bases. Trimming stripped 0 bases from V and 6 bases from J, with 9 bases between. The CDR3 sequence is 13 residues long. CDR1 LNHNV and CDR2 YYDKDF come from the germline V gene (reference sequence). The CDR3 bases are TGTGCCACCAGCAGAGATAGGGGGGGCGAGCAGTACTTC. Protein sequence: CATSRDRGGEQYF.

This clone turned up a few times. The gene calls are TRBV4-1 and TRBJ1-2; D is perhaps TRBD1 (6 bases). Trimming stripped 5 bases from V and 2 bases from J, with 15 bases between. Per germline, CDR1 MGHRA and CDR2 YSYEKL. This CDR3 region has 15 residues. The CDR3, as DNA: TGCGCCAGCAGCACGAGCCGACAGGACAACTATGGCTACACCTTC. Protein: CASSTSRQDNYGYTF.

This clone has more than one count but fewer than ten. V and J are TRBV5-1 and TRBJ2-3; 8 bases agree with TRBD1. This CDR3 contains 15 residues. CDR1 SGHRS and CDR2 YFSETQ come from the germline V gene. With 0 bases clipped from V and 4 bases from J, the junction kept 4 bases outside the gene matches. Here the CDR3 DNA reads TGCGCCAGCAGCTTGGCCCGCAGGGGGCCAGATACGCAGTATTTT. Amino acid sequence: CASSLARRGPDTQYF.

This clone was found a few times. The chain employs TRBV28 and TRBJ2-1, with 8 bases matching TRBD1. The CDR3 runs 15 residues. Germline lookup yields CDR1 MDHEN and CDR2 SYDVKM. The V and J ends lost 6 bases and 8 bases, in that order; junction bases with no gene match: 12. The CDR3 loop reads CASSQFGQGADEQFF. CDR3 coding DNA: TGTGCCAGCAGCCAATTTGGGCAGGGGGCCGATGAGCAGTTCTTC.

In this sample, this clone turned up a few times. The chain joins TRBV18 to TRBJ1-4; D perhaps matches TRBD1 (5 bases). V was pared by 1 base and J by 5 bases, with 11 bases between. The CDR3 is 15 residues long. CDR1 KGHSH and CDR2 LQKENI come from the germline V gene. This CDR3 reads CASSPRVQENEKLFF. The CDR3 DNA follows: TGTGCCAGCTCACCACGGGTACAGGAGAATGAAAAACTGTTTTTT.

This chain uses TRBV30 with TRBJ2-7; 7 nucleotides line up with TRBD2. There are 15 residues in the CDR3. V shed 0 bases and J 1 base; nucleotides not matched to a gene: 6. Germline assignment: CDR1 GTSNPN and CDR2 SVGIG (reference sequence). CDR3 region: CAWSVGAGASYEQYF. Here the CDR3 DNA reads TGTGCCTGGAGTGTAGGGGCGGGAGCTTCCTACGAGCAGTACTTC.

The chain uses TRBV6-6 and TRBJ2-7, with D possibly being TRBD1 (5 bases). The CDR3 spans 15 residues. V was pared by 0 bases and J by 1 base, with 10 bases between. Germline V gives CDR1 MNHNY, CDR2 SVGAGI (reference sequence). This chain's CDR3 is CASSYSPGQSYEQYF. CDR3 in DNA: TGTGCCAGCAGTTACTCCCCAGGGCAATCCTACGAGCAGTACTTC.

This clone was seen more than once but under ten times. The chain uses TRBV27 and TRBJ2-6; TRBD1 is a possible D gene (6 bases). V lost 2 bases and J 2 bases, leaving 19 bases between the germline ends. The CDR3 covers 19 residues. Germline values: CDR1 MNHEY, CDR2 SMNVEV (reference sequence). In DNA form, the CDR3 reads TGTGCCAGCAGTTTAACCCTCCACAGGGTGGCTGCTGGGGCCAACGTCCTGACTTTC. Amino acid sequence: CASSLTLHRVAAGANVLTF.

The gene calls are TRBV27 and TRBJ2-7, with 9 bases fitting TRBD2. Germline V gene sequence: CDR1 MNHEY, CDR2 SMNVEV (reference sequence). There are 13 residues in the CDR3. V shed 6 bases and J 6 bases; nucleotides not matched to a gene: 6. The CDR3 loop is CASRISGRGEQYF. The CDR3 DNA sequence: TGTGCCAGCAGAATTAGCGGGAGAGGCGAGCAGTACTTC.

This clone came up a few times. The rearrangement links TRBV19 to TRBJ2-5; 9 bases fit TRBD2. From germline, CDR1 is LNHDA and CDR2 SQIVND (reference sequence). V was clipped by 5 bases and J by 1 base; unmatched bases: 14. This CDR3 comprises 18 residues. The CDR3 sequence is CASSRPSLSGRLQETQYF. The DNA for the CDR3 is TGTGCCAGTAGTCGTCCGAGCCTTAGCGGGAGACTCCAAGAGACCCAGTACTTC.

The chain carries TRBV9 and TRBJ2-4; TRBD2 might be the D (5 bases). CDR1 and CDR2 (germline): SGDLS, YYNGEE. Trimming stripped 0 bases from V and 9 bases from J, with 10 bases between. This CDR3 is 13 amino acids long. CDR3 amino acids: CASSVVGGSIQYF. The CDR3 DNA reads TGTGCCAGCAGCGTAGTCGGTGGGAGCATTCAGTACTTC.

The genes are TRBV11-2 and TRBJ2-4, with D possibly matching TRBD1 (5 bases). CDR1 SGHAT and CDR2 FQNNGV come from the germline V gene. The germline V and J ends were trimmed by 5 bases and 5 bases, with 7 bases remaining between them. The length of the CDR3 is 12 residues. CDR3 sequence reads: CASSPRENIQYF. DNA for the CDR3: TGTGCCAGCAGCCCCAGGGAAAACATTCAGTACTTC.

In nucleotides, the CDR3 is TGTGCCAGCTCACCAGCCGGGACAGGGAACACCGGGGAGCTGTTTTTT. Translated: CASSPAGTGNTGELFF. The chain couples TRBV18 to TRBJ2-2, with 8 nucleotides matching TRBD1. Trimming removed 2 bases from V and 1 base from J; junction bases left unmatched: 3. The germline V gene encodes CDR1 KGHSH and CDR2 LQKENI. The length of the CDR3 is 16 residues.

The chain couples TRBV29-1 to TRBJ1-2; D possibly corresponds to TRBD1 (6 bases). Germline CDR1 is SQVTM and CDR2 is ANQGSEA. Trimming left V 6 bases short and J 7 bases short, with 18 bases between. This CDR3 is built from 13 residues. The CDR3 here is CSVSSGGRGGYTF. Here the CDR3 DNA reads TGCAGCGTGTCCTCGGGGGGCCGGGGTGGCTACACCTTC.

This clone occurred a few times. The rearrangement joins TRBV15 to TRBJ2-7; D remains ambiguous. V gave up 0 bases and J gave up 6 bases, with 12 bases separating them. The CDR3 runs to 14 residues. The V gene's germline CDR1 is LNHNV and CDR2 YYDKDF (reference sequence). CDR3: CATSRDEEIGEQYF. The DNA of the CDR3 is TGTGCCACCAGCAGAGATGAGGAGATAGGCGAGCAGTACTTC.

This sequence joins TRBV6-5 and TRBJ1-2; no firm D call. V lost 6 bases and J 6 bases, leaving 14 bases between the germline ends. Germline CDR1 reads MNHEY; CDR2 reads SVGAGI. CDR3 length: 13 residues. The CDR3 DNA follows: TGTGCCAGCAGGCGCCTCCTGATACATGGCTACACCTTC. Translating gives CASRRLLIHGYTF.

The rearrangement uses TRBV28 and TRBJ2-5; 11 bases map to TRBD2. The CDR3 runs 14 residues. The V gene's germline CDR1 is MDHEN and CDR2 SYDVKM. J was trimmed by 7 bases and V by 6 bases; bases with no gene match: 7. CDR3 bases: TGTGCCAGCAGGCCTAGCGGGAGGAAGGGGACCCAGTACTTC. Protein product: CASRPSGRKGTQYF.

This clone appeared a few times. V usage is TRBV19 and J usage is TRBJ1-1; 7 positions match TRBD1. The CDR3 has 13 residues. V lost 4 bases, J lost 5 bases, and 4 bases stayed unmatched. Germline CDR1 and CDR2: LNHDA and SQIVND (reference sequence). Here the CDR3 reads CASSTQGRTEAFF. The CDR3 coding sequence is TGTGCCAGTAGTACACAGGGGAGGACTGAAGCTTTCTTT.

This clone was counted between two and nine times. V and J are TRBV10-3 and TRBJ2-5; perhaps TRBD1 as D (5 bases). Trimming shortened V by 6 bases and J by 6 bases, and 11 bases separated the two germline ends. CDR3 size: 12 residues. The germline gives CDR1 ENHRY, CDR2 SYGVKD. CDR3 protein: CAISSGSQTQYF. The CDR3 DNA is TGTGCCATCAGCTCAGGGTCACAGACCCAGTACTTC.

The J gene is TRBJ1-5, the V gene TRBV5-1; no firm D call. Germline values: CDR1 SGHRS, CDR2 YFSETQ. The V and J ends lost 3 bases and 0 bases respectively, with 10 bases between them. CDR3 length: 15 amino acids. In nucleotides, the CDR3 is TGCGCCAGCAGCTGGCTGGGCGATAGCAATCAGCCCCAGCATTTT. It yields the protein CASSWLGDSNQPQHF.

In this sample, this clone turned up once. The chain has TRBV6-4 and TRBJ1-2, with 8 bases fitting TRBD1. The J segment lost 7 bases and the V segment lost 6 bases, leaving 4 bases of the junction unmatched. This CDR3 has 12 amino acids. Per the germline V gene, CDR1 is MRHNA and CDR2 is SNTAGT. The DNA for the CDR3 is TGTGCCAGCAGAGCAGGGGGCGGTGGCTACACCTTC. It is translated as CASRAGGGGYTF.

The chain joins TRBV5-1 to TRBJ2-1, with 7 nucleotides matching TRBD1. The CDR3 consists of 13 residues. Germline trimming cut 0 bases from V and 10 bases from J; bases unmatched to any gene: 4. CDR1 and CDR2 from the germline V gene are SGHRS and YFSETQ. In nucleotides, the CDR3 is TGCGCCAGCAGCTTGGTGACAGGGTGGGAGCAGTTCTTC. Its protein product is CASSLVTGWEQFF.

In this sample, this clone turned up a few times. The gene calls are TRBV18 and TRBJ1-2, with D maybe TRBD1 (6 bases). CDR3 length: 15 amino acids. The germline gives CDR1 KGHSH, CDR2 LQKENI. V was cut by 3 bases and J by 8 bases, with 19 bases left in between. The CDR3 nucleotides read TGTGCCAGCTCACCTACAGCAGGGGATGTGACGGGCTACACCTTC. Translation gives CASSPTAGDVTGYTF.

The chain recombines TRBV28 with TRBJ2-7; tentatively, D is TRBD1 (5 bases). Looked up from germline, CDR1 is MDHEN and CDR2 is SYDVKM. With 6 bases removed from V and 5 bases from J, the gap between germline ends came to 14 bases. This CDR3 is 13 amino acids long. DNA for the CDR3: TGTGCCAGCAGACAAGGGGTGAGGAACGAGCAGTACTTC. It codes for CASRQGVRNEQYF. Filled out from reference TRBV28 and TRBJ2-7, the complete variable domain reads DVKVTQSSRYLVKRTGEKVFLECVQDMDHENMFWYRQDPGLGLRLIYFSYDVKMKEKGDIPEGYSVSREKKERFSLILESASTNQTSMYLCASRQGVRNEQYFGPGTRLTVT.

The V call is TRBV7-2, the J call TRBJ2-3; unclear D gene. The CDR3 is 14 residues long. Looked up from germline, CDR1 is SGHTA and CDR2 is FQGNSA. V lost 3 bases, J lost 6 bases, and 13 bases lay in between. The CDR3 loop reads CASSFSLLRDTQYF. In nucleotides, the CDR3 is TGTGCCAGCAGCTTTTCTCTCCTACGGGATACGCAGTATTTT.

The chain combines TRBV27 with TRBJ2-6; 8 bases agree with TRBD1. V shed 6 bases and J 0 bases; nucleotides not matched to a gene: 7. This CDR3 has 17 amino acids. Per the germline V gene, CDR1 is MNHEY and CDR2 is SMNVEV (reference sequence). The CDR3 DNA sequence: TGTGCCAGCAGGGGGACAGGTCCAACCTCTGGGGCCAACGTCCTGACTTTC. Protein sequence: CASRGTGPTSGANVLTF.

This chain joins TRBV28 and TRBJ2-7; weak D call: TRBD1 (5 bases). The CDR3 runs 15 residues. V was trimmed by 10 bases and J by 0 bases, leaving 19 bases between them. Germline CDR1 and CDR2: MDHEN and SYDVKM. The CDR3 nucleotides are TGTGCCATCCTTGGTGATGGGGCCGACTCCTACGAGCAGTACTTC. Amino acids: CAILGDGADSYEQYF.

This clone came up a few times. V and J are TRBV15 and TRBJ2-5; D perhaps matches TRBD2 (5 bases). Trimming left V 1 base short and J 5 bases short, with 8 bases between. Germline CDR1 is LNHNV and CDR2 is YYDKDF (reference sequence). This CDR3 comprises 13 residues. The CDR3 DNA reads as TGTGCCACCAGCAGAGGCCGGAGGGAGACCCAGTACTTC. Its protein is CATSRGRRETQYF.

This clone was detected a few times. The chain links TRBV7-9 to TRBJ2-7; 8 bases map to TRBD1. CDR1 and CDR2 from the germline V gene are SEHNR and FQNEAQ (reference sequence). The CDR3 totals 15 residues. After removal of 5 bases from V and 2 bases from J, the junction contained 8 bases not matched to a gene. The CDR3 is CASSRPGTGAYEQYF. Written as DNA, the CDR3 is TGTGCCAGCAGCCGCCCCGGGACAGGAGCCTACGAGCAGTACTTC.

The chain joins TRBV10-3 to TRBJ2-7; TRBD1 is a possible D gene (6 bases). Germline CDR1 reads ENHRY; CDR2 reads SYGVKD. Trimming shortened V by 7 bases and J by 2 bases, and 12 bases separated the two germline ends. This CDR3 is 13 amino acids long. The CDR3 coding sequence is TGTGCCATCAACCCGGGACAAGCCTACGAGCAGTACTTC. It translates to CAINPGQAYEQYF.